This paragraph reports one T cell receptor beta chain. The antigen is unknown. These data come from a study of cytotoxic CD8 clonotypes in ibrutinib-treated CLL. Across the whole study: Samples yielded averages of approximately 260,000 productive templates and approximately 86,000 productive rearrangements. Overall study results and limits: Sample timing was unmatched between remission and later-progressing patients; lymph nodes unstudied. The study found baseline clonality above age-matched healthy donors, tracking circulating CD8+ T-cell counts.

CDR1 and CDR2 (germline): SGHRS, YFSETQ. This CDR3 is built from 15 residues. V was clipped by 7 bases and J by 3 bases; unmatched bases: 9. Sequencing was designed to attain a depth spanning 1 in 200,000 to 1 in 1 million T cells. Here immunoSEQ multiplex PCR was the method, and the copy in TCRdb shows in-frame clones only, minus some. The data show 150,000 or so clones, about four fifths seen once. The source material was PBMCs, sampled after 12 months of ibrutinib treatment. This chain connects TRBV5-1 to TRBJ2-1, with 8 bases fitting TRBD2. This sequence originates from a human donor with chronic lymphocytic leukemia. The CDR3 loop is CASRFAGTSYNEQFF. The CDR3 DNA sequence: TGCGCCAGCCGATTCGCCGGGACTAGCTACAATGAGCAGTTCTTC.